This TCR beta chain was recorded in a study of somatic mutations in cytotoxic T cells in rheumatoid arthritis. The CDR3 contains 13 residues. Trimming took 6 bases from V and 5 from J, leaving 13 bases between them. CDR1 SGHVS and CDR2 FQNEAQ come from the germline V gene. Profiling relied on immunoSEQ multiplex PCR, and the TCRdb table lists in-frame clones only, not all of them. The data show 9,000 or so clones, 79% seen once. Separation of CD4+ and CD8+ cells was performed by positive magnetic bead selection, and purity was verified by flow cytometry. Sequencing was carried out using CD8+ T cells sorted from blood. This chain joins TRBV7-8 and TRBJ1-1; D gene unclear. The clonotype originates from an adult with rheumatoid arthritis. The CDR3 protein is CASRSTLGTEAFF. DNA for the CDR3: TGTGCCAGCAGGTCGACTTTAGGGACTGAAGCTTTCTTT.